Below, 28 T cell receptor beta chains from the same sample are listed, as sequenced in a study of patients and donors after allogeneic stem cell transplantation. TCRdb reprocessed the RT-PCR reads with MiXCR, giving one entry per CDR3 protein. This table has approximately 90,000 distinct CDR3 sequences, 4.5% to 5% appearing once. Sequencing used blood, either unsorted or a sorted T cell fraction (not recorded which). The receptors were sampled from a human donor who was either an allogeneic HSCT recipient or a stem cell or donor lymphocyte infusion donor (not recorded which). It is not recorded whose cells these are; they may come from a transplant donor.

The chain employs TRBV7-2 and TRBJ1-1; D gene ambiguous. CDR3 length equals 13 residues. CDR1 and CDR2 (germline): SGHTA, FQGNSA. V was pared by 2 bases and J by 1 base, with 5 bases between. The CDR3 bases are TGTGCCAGCAGCTTACATCAGAACACTGAAGCTTTCTTT. Translating gives CASSLHQNTEAFF. Complete variable domain (other parts from reference TRBV7-2 and TRBJ1-1): GAGVSQSPSNKVTEKGKDVELRCDPISGHTALYWYRQSLGQGLEFLIYFQGNSAPDKSGLPSDRFSAERTGGSVSTLTIQRTQQEDSAVYLCASSLHQNTEAFFGQGTRLTVV.

This clonotype was seen a handful of times. The rearrangement uses TRBV19 and TRBJ1-1, with D maybe TRBD1 (5 bases). Germline V gene sequence: CDR1 LNHDA, CDR2 SQIVND (reference sequence). The CDR3 totals 16 residues. V lost 1 base and J lost 3, with 15 bases in between. CDR3 sequence (DNA): TGTGCCAGTAGTATAGGCGGGTTTGGGGCCGACACTGAAGCTTTCTTT. It codes for CASSIGGFGADTEAFF.

This clonotype was recorded at least ten times. The V gene is TRBV9, the J gene TRBJ2-2, with 8 bases lining up with TRBD2. The CDR3 loop spans 17 amino acids. The V gene's germline CDR1 is SGDLS and CDR2 YYNGEE. V was clipped by 4 bases and J by 2 bases; unmatched bases: 10. CDR3 sequence: CASSPPTSVYNTGELFF. DNA of the CDR3: TGTGCCAGCAGCCCTCCGACTAGCGTTTATAACACCGGGGAGCTGTTTTTT.

This clonotype appeared a few times. The chain recombines TRBV19 with TRBJ1-5; no reliable D call. The V gene's germline CDR1 is LNHDA and CDR2 SQIVND (reference sequence). This CDR3 region has 14 residues. The V gene lost 2 bases and the J gene lost 3 bases, with 8 bases spanning the gap. This CDR3 reads CASSILGSNQPQHF. Written as DNA, the CDR3 is TGTGCCAGTAGTATATTGGGGTCCAATCAGCCCCAGCATTTT.

In this sample, this clonotype turned up many times. This chain's CDR3 is CASSLSWDPNQPQHF. The CDR3 DNA sequence: TGTGCCAGCAGCTTAAGTTGGGACCCCAATCAGCCCCAGCATTTT. The chain links TRBV7-8 to TRBJ1-5; the D gene is possibly TRBD1 (5 bases). CDR1 and CDR2 from the germline V gene are SGHVS and FQNEAQ. The CDR3 runs 15 residues. Trimming took 2 bases from V and 3 from J, leaving 11 bases between them.

The table lists this clonotype with a few counts. The chain joins TRBV19 to TRBJ1-1; D might be TRBD1 (5 bases). The V end was cut by 10 bases, the J end by 4 bases, with 19 bases between. Looked up from germline, CDR1 is LNHDA and CDR2 is SQIVND (reference sequence). The CDR3 totals 14 residues. The CDR3 bases are TGTGCCACCAACCGGGAGGGACGGGGCACTGAAGCTTTCTTT. It yields the protein CATNREGRGTEAFF. The full variable domain, with the rest looked up from reference TRBV19 and TRBJ1-1, is DGGITQSPKYLFRKEGQNVTLSCEQNLNHDAMYWYRQDPGQGLRLIYYSQIVNDFQKGDIAEGYSVSREKKESFPLTVTSAQKNPTAFYLCATNREGRGTEAFFGQGTRLTVV.

This clonotype has at least ten counts. This chain joins TRBV6-2 or TRBV6-3 and TRBJ2-1; no definite D call. The V gene lost 5 bases and the J gene lost 13 bases, with 15 bases spanning the gap. This CDR3 region has 12 residues. Germline-derived CDR1 and CDR2 are MNHEY and SVGEGT. CDR3 DNA: TGTGCCAGCAGTGATGGACGCATTACTCAGTTCTTC. Amino acid sequence: CASSDGRITQFF.

This clonotype was seen ten or more times. The chain links TRBV12-3 or TRBV12-4 to TRBJ1-5, with 7 bases that match TRBD1. The CDR3 has 15 residues. The V and J ends lost 4 bases and 0 bases, in that order; junction bases with no gene match: 3. CDR3 loop: CASSYRGTSNQPQHF. The CDR3 nucleotides are TGTGCCAGCAGTTACAGGGGAACTAGCAATCAGCCCCAGCATTTT.

V and J are TRBV5-1 and TRBJ2-5; D unresolved. The CDR3 is 14 amino acids. Germline V gene lookup returns CDR1 SGHRS and CDR2 YFSETQ. Trimming cost V 0 bases and J 3 bases, with 9 bases left between them. The CDR3 nucleotides read TGCGCCAGCAGCTTGGGGACCCATAAAGAGACCCAGTACTTC. It encodes CASSLGTHKETQYF.

The gene calls are TRBV19 and TRBJ1-2; TRBD1 might be the D (5 bases). The germline V gene encodes CDR1 LNHDA and CDR2 SQIVND (reference sequence). The CDR3 length is 14 residues. Deletions cut 5 bases from V and 4 bases from J, with 14 bases between. The DNA of the CDR3 is TGTGCCAGTAGTGGGTATCGGGGCGGCTATGGCTACACCTTC. Translated: CASSGYRGGYGYTF.

The table lists this clonotype with a few counts. The CDR3 bases are TGTGCCAGTAGTCCAGGGTTGAGAGCAACTAATGAAAAACTGTTTTTT. The encoded protein is CASSPGLRATNEKLFF. The gene calls are TRBV19 and TRBJ1-4; maybe TRBD1 (5 bases). Trimming removed 5 bases at V and 0 bases at J, with 13 bases between. Looked up from germline, CDR1 is LNHDA and CDR2 is SQIVND (reference sequence). This CDR3 has 16 amino acids.

This clonotype was detected a few times. The rearrangement links TRBV5-5 to TRBJ2-5, with 15 bases lining up with TRBD2. Looked up from germline, CDR1 is SGHKS and CDR2 is YYEKEE (reference sequence). The V gene end was trimmed by 4 bases and the J gene end by 4 bases; junction bases not matched to a gene: 8. The CDR3 is 17 amino acids. Here the CDR3 reads CASSRGLAGGRGETQYF. The CDR3 DNA follows: TGTGCCAGCAGCCGGGGACTAGCGGGGGGAAGGGGAGAGACCCAGTACTTC.

This clonotype showed up many times. This chain joins TRBV3-1 and TRBJ2-7; 9 bases fit TRBD2. The ends lost 3 bases at V and 0 bases at J; junction bases unmatched: 3. Germline V lookup: CDR1 LGHDT, CDR2 YNNKEL (reference sequence). The CDR3 totals 15 residues. The DNA for the CDR3 is TGTGCCAGCAGCCAGACTAGCGGCAGCTCCTACGAGCAGTACTTC. It encodes CASSQTSGSSYEQYF.

This clonotype has at least ten counts. This chain uses TRBV13 with TRBJ2-7; D perhaps matches TRBD2 (5 bases). The CDR3 covers 13 residues. Trimming removed 10 bases from V and 3 bases from J, with 16 bases in between. Germline loops: CDR1 PRHDT, CDR2 FYEKMQ (reference sequence). The CDR3 protein is CATSGGRNYEQYF. CDR3 sequence (DNA): TGTGCCACCTCAGGAGGACGGAACTACGAGCAGTACTTC.

There are many counts of this clonotype. The rearrangement uses TRBV27 and TRBJ1-6; D is unresolved. V was cut by 3 bases and J by 7 bases, with 13 bases left in between. The CDR3 loop spans 15 amino acids. Germline V gene data show CDR1 as MNHEY and CDR2 as SMNVEV (reference sequence). In DNA, the CDR3 is TGTGCCAGCAGTTTGAGGGATTACGGGAATTCACCCCTCCACTTT. It yields the protein CASSLRDYGNSPLHF.

This clonotype has at least ten counts. The chain recombines TRBV29-1 with TRBJ1-2; D gene uncertain. The length of the CDR3 is 11 residues. The V gene's germline CDR1 is SQVTM and CDR2 ANQGSEA. V was cut by 4 bases and J by 4 bases, with 7 bases left in between. CDR3 region: CSVGEIYGYTF. DNA of the CDR3: TGCAGCGTTGGGGAAATCTATGGCTACACCTTC.

This clonotype was recorded many times. The V gene is TRBV9, the J gene TRBJ2-3, with D unresolved. Germline V gene data show CDR1 as SGDLS and CDR2 as YYNGEE. V was trimmed by 4 bases and J by 6 bases, leaving 15 bases between them. There are 14 residues in the CDR3. The CDR3 DNA reads TGTGCCAGCAGCCCGGGCCTTACGTTGGATACGCAGTATTTT. Its translation: CASSPGLTLDTQYF.

The table lists this clonotype with many counts. The V call is TRBV4-1, the J call TRBJ2-7, with D tentatively TRBD1 (6 bases). Per the germline V gene, CDR1 is MGHRA and CDR2 is YSYEKL. CDR3 length: 16 amino acids. Trimming cost V 0 bases and J 3 bases, with 15 bases left between them. The CDR3 coding sequence is TGCGCCAGCAGCCAAGAACGGGTCAGGGGCTTCTACGAGCAGTACTTC. Translation gives CASSQERVRGFYEQYF.

This clonotype has at least ten counts. The chain combines TRBV19 with TRBJ2-3, with TRBD1 as a possible D gene (6 bases). Germline values: CDR1 LNHDA, CDR2 SQIVND (reference sequence). Trimming cost V 4 bases and J 4 bases, with 12 bases left between them. The CDR3 covers 14 residues. In DNA, the CDR3 is TGTGCCAGTAGTACCAACAGGGCCCCAGATACGCAGTATTTT. This sequence encodes CASSTNRAPDTQYF.

The chain carries TRBV5-1 and TRBJ2-7; D may be TRBD1 (7 bases). The CDR3 covers 15 residues. Trimming cost V 2 bases and J 2 bases, with 14 bases left between them. Looked up from germline, CDR1 is SGHRS and CDR2 is YFSETQ. CDR3 sequence reads: CASSFRQGGTYEQYF. CDR3 bases: TGCGCCAGCAGCTTTCGACAGGGAGGTACCTACGAGCAGTACTTC.

This clonotype showed up many times. DNA for the CDR3: TGTGCCAGCAGTCCCCGGTCAGCCTGGAACACTGAAGCTTTCTTT. It encodes CASSPRSAWNTEAFF. J is TRBJ1-1 and V is TRBV27; no reliable D call. Trimming pared 5 bases from V and 1 base from J, leaving 14 bases between. The germline V gene has CDR1 MNHEY and CDR2 SMNVEV (reference sequence). This CDR3 spans 15 amino acids.

This clonotype was picked up many times. This chain uses TRBV7-8 with TRBJ2-2; D is possibly TRBD1 or TRBD2 (5 bases each). In germline, CDR1 is SGHVS, CDR2 FQNEAQ. V lost 5 bases, J lost 5 bases, and 9 bases lay in between. The CDR3 length is 13 residues. In nucleotides, the CDR3 is TGTGCCAGCAGCAGGGGAGTAACCGGGGAGCTGTTTTTT. This sequence encodes CASSRGVTGELFF. The full variable domain, completed using reference TRBV7-8 and TRBJ2-2, is GAGVSQSPRYKVAKRGQDVALRCDPISGHVSLFWYQQALGQGPEFLTYFQNEAQLDKSGLPSDRFFAERPEGSVSTLKIQRTQQEDSAVYLCASSRGVTGELFFGEGSRLTVL.

This clonotype was observed many times. The chain couples TRBV3-1 to TRBJ1-3, with a weak D call TRBD1 (6 bases). CDR1 and CDR2 (germline): LGHDT, YNNKEL (reference sequence). The CDR3 extends over 15 amino acids. V was cut by 4 bases and J by 4 bases, with 14 bases left in between. The CDR3 protein is CASSLGTLVGNTIYF. The CDR3 region has the DNA TGTGCCAGCAGCCTGGGGACATTAGTCGGAAACACCATATATTTT.

This clonotype has ten or more counts. V is TRBV5-1 and J is TRBJ1-6; 7 bases agree with TRBD1. The CDR3 contains 18 residues. The J segment lost 0 bases and the V segment lost 2 bases, leaving 8 bases of the junction unmatched. The V gene's germline CDR1 is SGHRS and CDR2 YFSETQ. As DNA, the CDR3 is TGCGCCAGCAGCTTACGGGGACAGACCGACTCCTATAATTCACCCCTCCACTTT. This sequence encodes CASSLRGQTDSYNSPLHF.

This clonotype was counted a few times. V usage is TRBV19 and J usage is TRBJ2-5; D possibly corresponds to TRBD2 (6 bases). Germline V gene data show CDR1 as LNHDA and CDR2 as SQIVND (reference sequence). CDR3 length: 15 amino acids. V was shortened by 3 bases and J by 5 bases, with 16 bases between the two germline ends. The CDR3 reads CASSISGLRGETQYF. The CDR3, as DNA: TGTGCCAGTAGTATCAGCGGGTTGAGAGGGGAGACCCAGTACTTC.

Ten or more counts support this clonotype. This chain links TRBV11-3 with TRBJ2-3; a possible D gene is TRBD2 (8 bases). The germline V and J ends were trimmed by 1 base and 9 bases, with 20 bases remaining between them. This CDR3 is 16 amino acids long. Per germline, CDR1 SGHNT and CDR2 YENEEA. The CDR3 DNA follows: TGTGCCAGCAGCTTAGCTACTAGCGGCCAAGGGGGCACGCAGTATTTT. Its protein is CASSLATSGQGGTQYF. Combining the CDR3 with reference TRBV11-3 and TRBJ2-3 gives the whole variable domain EAGVVQSPRYKIIEKKQPVAFWCNPISGHNTLYWYLQNLGQGPELLIRYENEEAVDDSQLPKDRFSAERLKGVDSTLKIQPAELGDSAVYLCASSLATSGQGGTQYFGPGTRLTVL.

In this sample, this clonotype turned up a few times. This chain joins TRBV5-1 and TRBJ1-6; D might be TRBD1 (5 bases). From germline, CDR1 is SGHRS and CDR2 YFSETQ. This CDR3 spans 15 amino acids. With 0 bases removed from V and 10 bases from J, the gap between germline ends came to 14 bases. For the CDR3, the DNA is TGCGCCAGCAGCTTGGGGCGGGGGTCGGGATCACCCCTCCACTTT. Protein product: CASSLGRGSGSPLHF.

This clonotype came up many times. The chain is built from TRBV10-1 and TRBJ1-1, with 9 bases matching TRBD1. Trimming at V came to 6 bases and at J to 4 bases, leaving 12 bases not matched to a gene. The CDR3 totals 16 residues. The germline V gene encodes CDR1 WNHNN and CDR2 SYGVQD (reference sequence). The DNA for the CDR3 is TGCGCCAGCAGCGCCGAACCGGGACAGGGAATCACTGAAGCTTTCTTT. Translated, it gives CASSAEPGQGITEAFF.